The 7 T cell receptor beta chains reported below all come from one sample, sequenced in a study of regulatory T cells in long-lasting Graves disease. Time point defined: newly diagnosed GD, antithyroid drugs for less than 3 months. Isolated PBMC RNA provided the starting material for the TCR library. In building TCR beta libraries, iRepertoire HTBI primers were used together with Arm-PCR of CDR3 regions. TCRdb processed the multiplex PCR reads anew with MiXCR; each CDR3 protein has one entry. The table shows hundreds of thousands of distinct CDR3 sequences, with over 15% occurring only once. These data also featured in a second study, about T cells in Graves' hyperthyroidism and ophthalmopathy.

The starting material was peripheral blood mononuclear cells (PBMCs), obtained at new diagnosis, from a patient treated with antithyroid drugs. These receptors came from a man in his forties or fifties with Graves disease.

The CDR3 spells CASSYYSGGEETQYF. The CDR3, as DNA: TGTGCCAGCAGCTACTATAGCGGGGGGGAAGAGACCCAGTACTTC. The chain combines TRBV7-9 with TRBJ2-5; the match to TRBD2 covers 11 bases. The CDR3 runs 15 residues. Germline loops: CDR1 SEHNR, CDR2 FQNEAQ (reference sequence). The trim removed 4 bases at V and 3 bases at J, leaving 4 bases unmatched.

This clonotype was recorded many times. The chain has TRBV7-9 and TRBJ2-1; 7 bases align to TRBD1. V was pared by 5 bases and J by 0 bases, with 1 base of the junction left unmatched. The V gene's germline CDR1 is SEHNR and CDR2 FQNEAQ (reference sequence). The CDR3 sequence is 14 residues long. The CDR3 nucleotides are TGTGCCAGCAGCCGGGACAGCTCCTACAATGAGCAGTTCTTC. It encodes CASSRDSSYNEQFF.

The chain uses TRBV6-1 and TRBJ1-1, with TRBD1 matching 7 bases. J lost 4 bases, V lost 4 bases, and 6 bases had no gene match. CDR1 and CDR2 (germline): MNHNS, SASEGT. CDR3 length: 14 amino acids. CDR3 bases: TGTGCCAGCAGTGCCGACAGGGTACGCACTGAAGCTTTCTTT. It yields the protein CASSADRVRTEAFF.

The chain is built from TRBV7-2 and TRBJ2-2; TRBD1 is a possible D gene (5 bases). Trimming shortened V by 5 bases and J by 8 bases, and 9 bases separated the two germline ends. The CDR3 has 12 residues. CDR1 and CDR2 (germline): SGHTA, FQGNSA. The CDR3 spells CASSPGWGELFF. Written as DNA, the CDR3 is TGTGCCAGCAGCCCAGGGTGGGGGGAGCTGTTTTTT.

This clonotype was counted many times. This CDR3 reads CASSLRGREGQAFF. CDR3 nucleotide sequence: TGTGCCAGCAGCTTAAGGGGCCGGGAAGGGCAAGCTTTCTTT. The rearrangement joins TRBV7-3 to TRBJ1-1; a weak D match, TRBD1 (5 bases). V gave up 1 base and J gave up 9 bases, with 15 bases separating them. Germline values: CDR1 SGHTA, CDR2 FQGTGA. The CDR3 consists of 14 residues.

In its sample, this clonotype was seen a few times. It is likely a read error: a sequence one base away is far more abundant. The chain links TRBV7-2 to TRBJ1-1, with D perhaps matching TRBD1 (6 bases). CDR3 length equals 14 residues. CDR1 and CDR2 from the germline V gene are SGHTA and FQGNSA. The V end lost 6 bases, the J end lost 4 bases, and 15 bases lay between the germline ends. This CDR3 is CASSFGTPSTEAFF. The DNA for the CDR3 is TGTGCCAGCAGTTTCGGGACACCTAGCACTGAAGCTTTCTTT.

This clonotype was counted only a few times. A much bigger clone sits one base away, suggesting this may be a read error. The genes are TRBV5-1 and TRBJ2-3; 10 bases fit TRBD2. The CDR3 loop spans 15 amino acids. Germline CDR1 and CDR2: SGHRS and YFSETQ. With V trimmed by 5 bases and J by 1 base, 4 bases remained unmatched. CDR3 sequence: CASRDLAGGTDTQYF. CDR3 DNA sequence: TGCGCCAGCAGAGACCTAGCGGGGGGCACAGATACGCAGTATTTT.